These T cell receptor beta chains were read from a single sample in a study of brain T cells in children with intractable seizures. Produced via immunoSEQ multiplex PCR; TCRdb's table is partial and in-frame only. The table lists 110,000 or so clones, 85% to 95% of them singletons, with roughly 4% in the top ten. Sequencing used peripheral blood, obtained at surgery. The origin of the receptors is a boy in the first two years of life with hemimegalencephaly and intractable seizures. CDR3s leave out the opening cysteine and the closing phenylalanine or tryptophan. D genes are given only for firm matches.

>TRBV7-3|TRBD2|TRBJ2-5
ASSSGLAGAQY
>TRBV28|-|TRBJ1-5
ASRKSSFSINQPQH
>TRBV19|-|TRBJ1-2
ASTPERWRGYT
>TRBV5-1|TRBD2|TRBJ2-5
ASSLGLAGSQETQY
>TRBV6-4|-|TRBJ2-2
ASSDSHLSDTGELF
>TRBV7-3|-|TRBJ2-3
ASSPQGADTQY
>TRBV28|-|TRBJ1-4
ASSPNGLPNEKLF
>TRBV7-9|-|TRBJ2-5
ASSLGRGQETQY
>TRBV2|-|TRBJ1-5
ASSEPGWDQPQH
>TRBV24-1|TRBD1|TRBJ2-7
ATSDPWGTGRYEQY
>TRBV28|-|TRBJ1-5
ATLMGGLGRPQH
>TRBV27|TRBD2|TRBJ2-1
ASSSPWGSGRGEQF
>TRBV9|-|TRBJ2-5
ASSVHPRQETQY
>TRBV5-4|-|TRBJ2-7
ASSLTDTYEQY
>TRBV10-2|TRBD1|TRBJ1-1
ATRGQVMNTEAF
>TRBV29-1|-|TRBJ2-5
SVERGHKQETQY
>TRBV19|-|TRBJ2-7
ASSSGTYEQY
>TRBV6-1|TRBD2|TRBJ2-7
ASSDIRGTGRANYEQY
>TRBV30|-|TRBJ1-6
AWTPLSSLH
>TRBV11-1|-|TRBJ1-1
ASSGRSPGTEAF
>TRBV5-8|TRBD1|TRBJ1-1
ASSLAGQGILYTEAF
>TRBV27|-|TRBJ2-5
AWRGQVQETQY
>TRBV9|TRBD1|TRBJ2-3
ASSVVSTGGQY
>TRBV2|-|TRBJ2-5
ASGTNQETQY
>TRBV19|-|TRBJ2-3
ASSRGPGLTDTQY
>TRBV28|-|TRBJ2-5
ASSLWNSWPSQETQY
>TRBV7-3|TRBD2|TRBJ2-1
ASSPRTSGFSSYNEQF
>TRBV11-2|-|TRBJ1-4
ASSLEGGRREKLF
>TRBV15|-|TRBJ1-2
ATSTKRRDPGDYGYT
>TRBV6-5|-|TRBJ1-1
ASSSGGGSTEAF
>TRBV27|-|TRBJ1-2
ASRTNYGYT
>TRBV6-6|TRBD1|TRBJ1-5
ASRQGVWNQPQH
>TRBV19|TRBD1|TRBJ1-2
ASSIAGGYGYT
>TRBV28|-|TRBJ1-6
ASSLASYNSPLH
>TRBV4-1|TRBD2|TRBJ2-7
ASSQGTSASYEQY
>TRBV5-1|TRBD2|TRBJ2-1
ASGFGGSEQF
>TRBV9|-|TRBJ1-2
ASSATGGDYGYT
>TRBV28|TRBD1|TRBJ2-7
ASSSRDRPPYEQY
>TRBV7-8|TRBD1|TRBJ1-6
ASSSKPGQGSPYNSPLH
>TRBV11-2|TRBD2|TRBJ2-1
ASSFTTSGTYNEQF
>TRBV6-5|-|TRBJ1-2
ASSIGANYGYT
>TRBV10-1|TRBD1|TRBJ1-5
ANTPDRGGLSNQPQH
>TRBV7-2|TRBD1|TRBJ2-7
ASSLDRGICEQY
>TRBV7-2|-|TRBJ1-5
ASSLAPRQPQH
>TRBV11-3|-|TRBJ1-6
ASSLGISPLH